A single sample is the source of the 9 T cell receptor beta chains below, sequenced in a study of T cells in Graves' hyperthyroidism and ophthalmopathy. RNA transcripts were the template for amplifying TCR beta CDR3 regions. The HTBI primer set served for first-round RT-PCR of the TCR CDR3. TCRdb called the multiplex PCR reads again in MiXCR, with one record for every CDR3 protein. The table includes hundreds of thousands of distinct CDR3 sequences, about 35% detected once. Input material: blood. The receptors originated from a woman between 40 and 55 years old with Graves' hyperthyroidism.

The chain joins TRBV5-6 to TRBJ2-7, with TRBD2 matching over 10 bases. Germline V lookup: CDR1 SGHDT, CDR2 YYEEEE. CDR3 length: 16 residues. V lost 2 bases, J lost 6 bases, and 11 bases stayed unmatched. In DNA, the CDR3 is TGTGCCAGCAGCTTAGGCCTAGCGGGAGTGAAAATCGAGCAGTACTTC. Its protein product is CASSLGLAGVKIEQYF.

This clonotype was seen more than once but under ten times. The genes are TRBV6-5 and TRBJ1-2; 7 nucleotides line up with TRBD1. With 6 bases clipped from V and 5 bases from J, the junction kept 9 bases outside the gene matches. The CDR3 is made up of 14 amino acids. Germline-derived CDR1 and CDR2 are MNHEY and SVGAGI. CDR3 nucleotides: TGTGCCAGCAGCCGACAGGGTGGTGGGTATGGCTACACCTTC. As protein: CASSRQGGGYGYTF.

With regard to this clonotype: The junction departs from germline at one end; a sequencing error may be responsible. The chain combines TRBV20-1 with TRBJ2-2; TRBD1 agrees at 7 bases. This CDR3 is built from 16 residues. CDR1 and CDR2 (germline): DFQATT, SNEGSKA (reference sequence). This CDR3 reads CSASEPGQSNTGELSF. In nucleotides, the CDR3 is TGCAGTGCTAGTGAACCGGGACAGTCGAACACCGGGGAGCTGTCTTTT.

This clonotype was found a few times. J is TRBJ2-5 and V is TRBV4-1, with 10 bases matching TRBD2. This CDR3 has 18 residues. The germline V gene has CDR1 MGHRA and CDR2 YSYEKL. With 6 bases clipped from V and 0 bases from J, the junction kept 13 bases outside the gene matches. The CDR3 bases are TGCGCCAGCAGTCCAGCTAGCGGGGGACCCAAGTACCAAGAGACCCAGTACTTC. The encoded protein is CASSPASGGPKYQETQYF.

This rearrangement joins TRBV7-8 to TRBJ2-7; TRBD2 matches at 7 bases. The germline CDR1 and CDR2 sequences are SGHVS and FQNEAQ. The CDR3 runs 15 residues. V was clipped by 3 bases and J by 2 bases; unmatched bases: 7. CDR3 sequence (DNA): TGTGCCAGCAGCTTGCCGGGAGGAACAACCTACGAGCAGTACTTC. It codes for CASSLPGGTTYEQYF.

This chain uses TRBV12-3 or TRBV12-4 with TRBJ1-2; 7 bases are shared with TRBD1. CDR3 length: 13 amino acids. Unmatched junction bases numbered 9, after V lost 6 bases and J lost 8 bases. CDR3 coding DNA: TGTGCCAGCAGGGTATTAGGAGGGGGCGGCTACACCTTC. Protein product: CASRVLGGGGYTF.

As for this clonotype: A much larger clone sits a single nucleotide away, making a read error possible. The CDR3 coding sequence is TGTACCAGCAAGGAGGGGGTCAACTATGGCTACACCTTC. Its protein product is CTSKEGVNYGYTF. This chain connects TRBV2 to TRBJ1-2; perhaps TRBD1 as D (6 bases). The CDR3 totals 13 residues. CDR1 is SNHLY, CDR2 FYNNEI, per germline. The whole variable domain, filled in from reference TRBV2 and TRBJ1-2, reads EPEVTQTPSHQVTQMGQEVILRCVPISNHLYFYWYRQILGQKVEFLVSFYNNEISEKSEIFDDQFSVERPDGSNFTLKIRSTKLEDSAMYFCTSKEGVNYGYTFGSGTRLTVV.

This chain connects TRBV15 to TRBJ1-3; D gene uncertain. Trimming removed 0 bases from V and 3 bases from J, with 9 bases in between. The CDR3 is 15 amino acids. The V gene's germline CDR1 is LNHNV and CDR2 YYDKDF (reference sequence). The CDR3 sequence: CATSRDRVIGNTIYF. The CDR3 bases are TGTGCCACCAGCAGAGATCGGGTCATTGGAAACACCATATATTTT.

This clonotype was counted ten times or more. The chain is built from TRBV9 and TRBJ1-5; maybe TRBD1 (6 bases). The CDR3 totals 13 residues. V gave up 5 bases and J gave up 8 bases, with 14 bases separating them. The germline V gene encodes CDR1 SGDLS and CDR2 YYNGEE. The CDR3 nucleotides are TGTGCCAGCAGTTTAGGGGGGGGAGAGCCCCAGCATTTT. It codes for CASSLGGGEPQHF.